This T cell receptor beta chain appears in the sequencing data of a study of immune heterogeneity within non-small cell lung tumors. Study-wide points: T-cell clonality in a given local region correlated moderately yet significantly with the local tumor mutational burden (R approximately 0.33). High-frequency T-cell receptor beta clonotypes differed largely between individual patients.

This clonotype was seen at least ten times. Its antigen is unknown. For each sample, template was approximately 0.6 ug of bulk tumor genomic DNA. Taken during surgery, several biopsies per primary tumor were spaced as far apart as possible within the tumor mass. The study enrolled patients with untreated, newly diagnosed non-small cell lung cancer who underwent curative surgery. Sample donors consisted of newly diagnosed non-small cell lung cancer patients who were undergoing surgery with curative intent. CDR3 of TCR beta was amplified by multiplex PCR that used 32 V and 13 J primers. TCRdb reprocessed the multiplex PCR reads via MiXCR and lists one record per CDR3 protein. The data contain 13,000 or so distinct CDR3 sequences, 20% to 25% of them singletons. V dropped 5 bases and J dropped 4; count of bases not matched to a gene: 10. Germline V gives CDR1 MNHNS, CDR2 SASEGT. The CDR3 spans 15 residues.

Sequencing used lung tumor tissue. The sequence came from a man in his fifties or sixties with non-small cell lung cancer. The rearrangement joins TRBV6-1 to TRBJ2-7; 8 bases are shared with TRBD1. The CDR3 DNA is TGTGCCAGCAGTACCACGTGGACAGGGAATTACGAGCAGTACTTC. Protein: CASSTTWTGNYEQYF.